This entry lists 4 T cell receptor beta chains sequenced from one sample in a study of cytomegalovirus exposure and HLA in healthy donors (dated by TCRdb to 2015 to 2018). The library was prepared using the immunoSEQ multiplex PCR assay. The multiplex PCR relied on a mix of 60 forward primers for TCR Vbeta segments and 13 reverse primers for TCR Jbeta segments. Not all clones reach the TCRdb copy of this immuneACCESS table, which keeps in-frame sequences only. Checked studies attribute under half of the gap to unresolved V genes and leave the rest unexplained. Here the sample has around 120,000 clones; about 81% occur a single time. Together, the top ten hold about 8.3% of the sample. The specimen sequenced was PBMCs. Receptors were obtained from a woman between 45 and 65 years old in good health and CMV-seropositive.

The chain uses TRBV7-9 and TRBJ2-2; TRBD2 matches 13 bases. This CDR3 region has 16 residues. V lost 5 bases, J lost 5 bases, and 5 bases stayed unmatched. The germline CDR1 and CDR2 sequences are SEHNR and FQNEAQ (reference sequence). As DNA, the CDR3 is TGTGCCAGCAGCCACGGACTAGCGGGAGATACCGGGGAGCTGTTTTTT. This codes for CASSHGLAGDTGELFF. Full variable domain (remainder filled in from reference TRBV7-9 and TRBJ2-2): DTGVSQNPRHKITKRGQNVTFRCDPISEHNRLYWYRQTLGQGPEFLTYFQNEAQLEKSRLLSDRFSAERPKGSFSTLEIQRTEQGDSAMYLCASSHGLAGDTGELFFGEGSRLTVL.

The chain couples TRBV19 to TRBJ1-5, with 8 bases aligning to TRBD1. Per germline, CDR1 LNHDA and CDR2 SQIVND (reference sequence). The CDR3 sequence is 16 residues long. V gave up 1 base and J gave up 1 base; unmatched junction bases: 3. The CDR3 DNA reads TGTGCCAGTAGTATAGTAAACAGGGGGAGCAATCAGCCCCAGCATTTT. It is translated as CASSIVNRGSNQPQHF.

This clone was seen more than once but under ten times. Different DNA sequences within this sample yield the same CDR3. The chain joins TRBV2 to TRBJ2-7; D perhaps matches TRBD2 (5 bases). V gave up 4 bases and J gave up 1 base, with 8 bases separating them. Germline values: CDR1 SNHLY, CDR2 FYNNEI. CDR3 length equals 13 residues. The CDR3 bases are TGTGCCAGCAGTGGGACTTATTCCTACGAGCAGTACTTC. The encoded protein is CASSGTYSYEQYF.

The chain has TRBV6-5 and TRBJ1-1; no reliable D call. Germline V gene sequence: CDR1 MNHEY, CDR2 SVGAGI. V was pared by 5 bases and J by 6 bases, with 13 bases between. The CDR3 loop spans 13 amino acids. The CDR3 is CASSKRHPPEAFF. The CDR3 DNA reads as TGTGCCAGCAGTAAACGACACCCACCTGAAGCTTTCTTT.